Listed below are T cell receptor beta chains from one sample, sequenced in a study of blood T cell repertoires in COVID-19. Sequencing was performed with immunoSEQ multiplex PCR; in TCRdb, only in-frame clones are kept and a portion is missing. The sample includes about 220,000 clones, 82% seen only once; the top ten take approximately 5.6%. The material sequenced was peripheral blood. The receptors here all came from a woman aged 70-85 years with COVID-19, enrolled during active disease. CDR3s include the opening cysteine and the closing phenylalanine or tryptophan. The order of the fields is V gene, J gene, CDR3 protein.

v_gene: TRBV6-5
j_gene: TRBJ2-5
CDR3aa: CASSFLTGKETQYF

v_gene: TRBV7-8
j_gene: TRBJ1-1
CDR3aa: CASSLGRGAMNTEAFF

v_gene: TRBV11-2
j_gene: TRBJ2-7
CDR3aa: CASSSTSGRQEQYF

v_gene: TRBV7-2
j_gene: TRBJ2-2
CDR3aa: CASSKRESGELFF

v_gene: TRBV24-1
j_gene: TRBJ1-5
CDR3aa: CATSDATGNQPQHF

v_gene: TRBV27
j_gene: TRBJ2-7
CDR3aa: CASSTLAGTGLDEYF

v_gene: TRBV7-2
j_gene: TRBJ2-1
CDR3aa: CASSFPGLAGGGEQFF

v_gene: TRBV30
j_gene: TRBJ1-4
CDR3aa: CAWSVPRGRDFPEKLFF

v_gene: TRBV7-8
j_gene: TRBJ2-6
CDR3aa: CASTRGESGANVLTF

v_gene: TRBV28
j_gene: TRBJ2-1
CDR3aa: CASRLPGGSYNEQFF

v_gene: TRBV29-1
j_gene: TRBJ1-5
CDR3aa: CSVGSGGGNQPQHF

v_gene: TRBV6-2/TRBV6-3
j_gene: TRBJ1-1
CDR3aa: CASSQTGQGVNTEAFF

v_gene: TRBV19
j_gene: TRBJ2-1
CDR3aa: CASSIDPSRNEQFF

v_gene: TRBV5-1
j_gene: TRBJ1-1
CDR3aa: CASSIGQGVEREAFF

v_gene: TRBV28
j_gene: TRBJ2-7
CDR3aa: CASLPGGLAGDGVFYEQYF

v_gene: TRBV11-2
j_gene: TRBJ1-2
CDR3aa: CASSPLEGRGKHGYTF

v_gene: TRBV7-8
j_gene: TRBJ2-7
CDR3aa: CASSLGSPRQSSYEQYF

v_gene: TRBV6-6
j_gene: TRBJ1-6
CDR3aa: CASSQSGTGTYNSPLHF

v_gene: TRBV11-2
j_gene: TRBJ1-4
CDR3aa: CASSPPNQGLNEKLFF

v_gene: TRBV6-5
j_gene: TRBJ1-2
CDR3aa: CASSYRPGQGKRGYTF

v_gene: TRBV7-9
j_gene: TRBJ1-5
CDR3aa: CASSLTGGSNQPQHF

v_gene: TRBV7-9
j_gene: TRBJ2-3
CDR3aa: CASSLGVAITDTQYF

v_gene: TRBV10-3
j_gene: TRBJ2-3
CDR3aa: CAISERADTQYF

v_gene: TRBV6-1
j_gene: TRBJ1-5
CDR3aa: CASSESKGRQPQHF

v_gene: TRBV13
j_gene: TRBJ1-2
CDR3aa: CASSPPGENYGYTF

v_gene: TRBV30
j_gene: TRBJ1-2
CDR3aa: CGGGGNYGYTF

v_gene: TRBV5-8
j_gene: TRBJ2-4
CDR3aa: CASSPRLAGSLGNIQYF